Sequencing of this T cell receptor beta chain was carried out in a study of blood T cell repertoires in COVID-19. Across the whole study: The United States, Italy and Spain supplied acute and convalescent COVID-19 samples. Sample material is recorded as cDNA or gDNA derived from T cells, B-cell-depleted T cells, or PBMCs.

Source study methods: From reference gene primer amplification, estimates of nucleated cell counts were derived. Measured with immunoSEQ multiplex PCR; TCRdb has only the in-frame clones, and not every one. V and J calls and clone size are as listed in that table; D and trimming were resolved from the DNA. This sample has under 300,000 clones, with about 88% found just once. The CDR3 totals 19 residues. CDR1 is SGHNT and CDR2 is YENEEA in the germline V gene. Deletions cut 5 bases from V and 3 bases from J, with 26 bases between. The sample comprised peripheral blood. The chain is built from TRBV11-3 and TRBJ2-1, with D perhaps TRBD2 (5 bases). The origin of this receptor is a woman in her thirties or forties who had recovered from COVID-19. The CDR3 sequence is CASSPGWVEANLNYNEQFF. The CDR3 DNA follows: TGTGCCAGCAGCCCGGGCTGGGTGGAGGCCAACCTTAACTACAATGAGCAGTTCTTC.